The 7 T cell receptor beta chains below all came from one sample that was sequenced in a study of blood T cell repertoires in COVID-19. Data came from immunoSEQ multiplex PCR; TCRdb stores just in-frame clones and leaves some out. Of a few hundred thousand clones listed, about 90% were seen once; the top ten hold almost 3%. Sequencing was done on a sample of PBMCs or T cells enriched from blood (not recorded which). These TCRs come from a woman aged 25 to 39 who had recovered from COVID-19.

CDR3 nucleotide sequence: TGTGCCAGCAGCTTAGATCCGAGACAGGGGGCTGACACCGGGGAGCTGTTTTTT. It translates to CASSLDPRQGADTGELFF. The rearrangement uses TRBV7-6 and TRBJ2-2; 10 bases agree with TRBD1. Germline lookup yields CDR1 SGHVS and CDR2 FNYEAQ. V trimming: 1 base; J trimming: 3 bases; junction bases outside the gene matches: 8. CDR3 length equals 18 residues.

The genes are TRBV27 and TRBJ1-1; 7 bases line up with TRBD1. Germline-derived CDR1 and CDR2 are MNHEY and SMNVEV (reference sequence). This CDR3 is built from 13 residues. V dropped 6 bases and J dropped 0; count of bases not matched to a gene: 1. The CDR3 sequence: CASRGQLNTEAFF. The CDR3 DNA follows: TGTGCCAGCAGGGGACAGCTGAACACTGAAGCTTTCTTT.

The chain joins TRBV11-2 to TRBJ1-2; D unresolved. V lost 5 bases and J lost 5, with 9 bases in between. Germline V gene lookup returns CDR1 SGHAT and CDR2 FQNNGV. The CDR3 sequence is 12 residues long. The chain's CDR3 is CASSSFVYGYTF. For the CDR3, the DNA is TGTGCCAGCAGCAGCTTCGTATATGGCTACACCTTC.

The V gene is TRBV7-2, the J gene TRBJ1-6, with 7 bases matching TRBD1. Germline CDR1 SGHTA, CDR2 FQGNSA. V was clipped by 5 bases and J by 10 bases; unmatched bases: 5. CDR3 length: 13 amino acids. CDR3 sequence reads: CASSPNRGSPLHF. In DNA form, the CDR3 reads TGTGCCAGCAGCCCCAACAGGGGCTCACCCCTCCACTTT.

The V and J genes are TRBV2 and TRBJ1-2, with D possibly TRBD1 on 5 matching bases. Germline CDR1 is SNHLY and CDR2 is FYNNEI. This CDR3 has 13 amino acids. V was shortened by 6 bases and J by 9 bases, with 17 bases between the two germline ends. The CDR3 sequence: CASSNSGGFRYTF. CDR3 nucleotide sequence: TGTGCCAGCAGCAACTCGGGGGGGTTCCGCTACACCTTC.

V gene TRBV18 combines with J gene TRBJ1-2; D unclear. CDR1 and CDR2 from the germline V gene are KGHSH and LQKENI. CDR3 size: 15 residues. Trimming took 2 bases from V and 4 from J, leaving 14 bases between them. The CDR3 DNA is TGTGCCAGCTCACCAGATCACGCGGGTTCCTATGGCTACACCTTC. Protein: CASSPDHAGSYGYTF.

The chain recombines TRBV7-9 with TRBJ2-1; a possible D gene is TRBD1 (6 bases). In germline, CDR1 is SEHNR, CDR2 FQNEAQ (reference sequence). The V end was cut by 5 bases, the J end by 4 bases, with 15 bases between. CDR3 length: 15 residues. CDR3: CASSLRQDLYNEQFF. For the CDR3, the DNA is TGTGCCAGCAGCCTCCGACAGGACCTTTACAATGAGCAGTTCTTC. The full variable domain, its missing parts supplied by reference TRBV7-9 and TRBJ2-1, is DTGVSQNPRHKITKRGQNVTFRCDPISEHNRLYWYRQTLGQGPEFLTYFQNEAQLEKSRLLSDRFSAERPKGSFSTLEIQRTEQGDSAMYLCASSLRQDLYNEQFFGPGTRLTVL.